This T cell receptor beta chain stems from a study of T cell responses to AZD1222 COVID-19 vaccine. Findings and limits, study-wide: The donor cohort was predominantly white British with a female majority, and clonal diversity may have been underestimated.

In the case of this clone: The antigen remains undetermined.

CDR1 and CDR2 (germline): MDHEN, SYDVKM. The V end lost 1 base, the J end lost 4 bases, and 7 bases lay between the germline ends. The CDR3 runs 13 residues. Clones were sequenced by immunoSEQ multiplex PCR, and TCRdb holds only the in-frame ones, with some missing. The sample includes around 140,000 clones, approximately 89% of them seen just once. V and J are TRBV28 and TRBJ1-2; a possible D gene is TRBD1 (6 bases). The sequence came from an adult who received the AZD1222 COVID-19 vaccine. The specimen comprised peripheral blood, sampled 28 days after the second AZD1222 dose. The CDR3 DNA reads TGTGCCAGCAGTTTATCAGGGGCCTATGGCTACACCTTC. It yields the protein CASSLSGAYGYTF.